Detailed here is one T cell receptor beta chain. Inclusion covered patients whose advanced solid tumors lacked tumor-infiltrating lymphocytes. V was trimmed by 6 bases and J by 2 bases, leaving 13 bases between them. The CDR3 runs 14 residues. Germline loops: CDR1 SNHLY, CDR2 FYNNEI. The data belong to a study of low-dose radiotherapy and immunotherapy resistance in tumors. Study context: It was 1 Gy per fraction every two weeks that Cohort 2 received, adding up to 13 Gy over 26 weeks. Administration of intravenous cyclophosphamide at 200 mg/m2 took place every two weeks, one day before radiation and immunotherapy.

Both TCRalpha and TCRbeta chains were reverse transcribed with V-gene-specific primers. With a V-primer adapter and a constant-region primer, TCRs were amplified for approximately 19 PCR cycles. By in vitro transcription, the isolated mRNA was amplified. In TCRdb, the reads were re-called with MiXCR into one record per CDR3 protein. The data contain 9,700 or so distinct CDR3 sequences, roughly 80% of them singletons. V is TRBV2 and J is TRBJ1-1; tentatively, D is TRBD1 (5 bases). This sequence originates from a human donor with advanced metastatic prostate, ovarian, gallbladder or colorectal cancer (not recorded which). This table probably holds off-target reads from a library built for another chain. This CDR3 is CASRLGRDNTEAFF. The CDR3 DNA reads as TGTGCCAGCAGATTGGGCAGGGATAACACTGAAGCTTTCTTT.